The 19 T cell receptor beta chains reported below all come from one sample, sequenced in a study of shared clonotypes between healthy human individuals (dated by TCRdb to the early 2020s). For the CD8 naive samples, CD45RO-negative cells were positively selected for CCR7, yielding a CD45RA+CCR7+ population from which TemRA cells were excluded. Preparation of the library involved the immunoSEQ multiplex PCR assay. This is the immuneACCESS table as TCRdb keeps it, with only in-frame sequences that have V and J called. A part of the clones is gone; compared with another copy, unresolved V genes explain less than half, and the rest is unexplained. This sample lists roughly 810,000 clones; just over 95% were detected once. The ten largest clones take up less than 0.25% of the sample. Material for sequencing was naive CD8+ T cells sorted from blood. The cell subset or site label corresponds to: CD45RA+CCR7+. All receptors derive from a man aged 25 to 40 in good health.

This chain connects TRBV5-6 to TRBJ2-7, with D unresolved. V was clipped by 10 bases and J by 4 bases, with 12 bases between them. In germline, CDR1 is SGHDT, CDR2 YYEEEE. The CDR3 consists of 11 residues. As DNA, the CDR3 is TGTGCCCGACGGGTGAGGTACGAGCAGTACTTC. This encodes CARRVRYEQYF.

The V call is TRBV19, the J call TRBJ2-2; D is perhaps TRBD2 (5 bases). This CDR3 spans 13 amino acids. V was trimmed by 11 bases and J by 7 bases, leaving 17 bases between them. Germline V gives CDR1 LNHDA, CDR2 SQIVND (reference sequence). This CDR3 is CACQTPEDGELFF. CDR3 DNA sequence: TGTGCCTGCCAAACCCCGGAGGACGGGGAGCTGTTTTTT.

The CDR3 DNA sequence: TGTGCCAGCAGCCAAGACTTGGGGACCCAAGAGACCCAGTACTTC. Translated, it gives CASSQDLGTQETQYF. The chain recombines TRBV14 with TRBJ2-5; D possibly uses TRBD1 or TRBD2 (5 bases each). V was clipped by 0 bases and J by 1 base, with 9 bases between them. The CDR3 runs to 15 residues. CDR1 SGHDN and CDR2 FVKESK come from the germline V gene.

This sequence joins TRBV2 and TRBJ2-7, with D perhaps matching TRBD1 or TRBD2 (7 bases each). CDR1 is SNHLY and CDR2 is FYNNEI in the germline V gene. V lost 7 bases, J lost 3 bases, and 10 bases lay in between. The CDR3 loop spans 12 amino acids. The CDR3 spells CASTGGDYEQYF. DNA for the CDR3: TGTGCCAGCACAGGGGGGGACTACGAGCAGTACTTC.

The V call is TRBV20-1, the J call TRBJ1-1; 7 bases map to TRBD1. The CDR3 length is 11 residues. Germline V gene lookup returns CDR1 DFQATT and CDR2 SNEGSKA (reference sequence). The CDR3 DNA is TGCACTACAGGGGAGGATCCCGAAGCTTTCTTT. This gives the protein CTTGEDPEAFF.

The V and J genes are TRBV11-2 and TRBJ1-1; 7 positions agree with TRBD1. The germline V gene has CDR1 SGHAT and CDR2 FQNNGV. The CDR3 has 11 residues. J lost 8 bases, V lost 5 bases, and 2 bases had no gene match. In DNA form, the CDR3 reads TGTGCCAGCAGCCGGGGACAGGAAGCTTTCTTT. Its protein is CASSRGQEAFF.

This chain links TRBV2 with TRBJ2-7; 7 nucleotides align to TRBD1. The CDR3 totals 16 residues. The J segment lost 0 bases and the V segment lost 2 bases, leaving 7 bases of the junction unmatched. Germline CDR1 SNHLY, CDR2 FYNNEI. Written as DNA, the CDR3 is TGTGCCAGCAGTGAATCGCCCAGGACAGGCTCCTACGAGCAGTACTTC. Residues: CASSESPRTGSYEQYF.

The V call is TRBV27, the J call TRBJ2-7; the D is unclear. The V end lost 0 bases, the J end lost 4 bases, and 10 bases lay between the germline ends. Germline assignment: CDR1 MNHEY and CDR2 SMNVEV (reference sequence). This CDR3 comprises 14 residues. DNA of the CDR3: TGTGCCAGCAGTTTATCCCGTAGATGGTACGAGCAGTACTTC. Protein: CASSLSRRWYEQYF.

This chain joins TRBV5-4 and TRBJ2-1; no firm D call. This CDR3 comprises 16 residues. The germline CDR1 and CDR2 sequences are SGHNT and YYREEE (reference sequence). V gave up 0 bases and J gave up 2 bases, with 12 bases separating them. The CDR3 sequence: CASSLGESLTYNEQFF. The CDR3 nucleotides read TGTGCCAGCAGCTTGGGAGAGAGCCTTACCTACAATGAGCAGTTCTTC.

The chain has TRBV7-8 and TRBJ2-7, with D tentatively TRBD1 (5 bases). Germline CDR1 SGHVS, CDR2 FQNEAQ. The CDR3 extends over 15 amino acids. V was cut by 5 bases and J by 6 bases, with 20 bases left in between. CDR3 in DNA: TGTGCCAGCAGCGACACACACGGACATATTGGCGAGCAGTACTTC. This encodes CASSDTHGHIGEQYF.

The V gene is TRBV7-9, the J gene TRBJ2-7; D is ambiguous. V was cut by 2 bases and J by 5 bases, with 13 bases left in between. This CDR3 contains 14 residues. CDR1 and CDR2 (germline): SEHNR, FQNEAQ (reference sequence). CDR3 bases: TGTGCCAGCAGCTTAACGAGCGAAGGGAACGAGCAGTACTTC. This translates into CASSLTSEGNEQYF.

The chain uses TRBV5-6 and TRBJ2-7, with D tentatively TRBD1 or TRBD2 (5 bases each). Germline CDR1 SGHDT, CDR2 YYEEEE. The V and J ends lost 2 bases and 0 bases respectively, with 18 bases between them. The CDR3 length is 17 residues. This CDR3 reads CASSFRSRDLSSYEQYF. The CDR3 bases are TGTGCCAGCAGCTTCAGGTCGAGGGACCTCAGCTCCTACGAGCAGTACTTC.

V gene TRBV2 combines with J gene TRBJ2-2; 7 bases match TRBD1. The CDR3 runs to 14 residues. V dropped 7 bases and J dropped 2; count of bases not matched to a gene: 4. Germline values: CDR1 SNHLY, CDR2 FYNNEI. CDR3: CASNEGANTGELFF. The CDR3 DNA sequence: TGTGCCAGCAACGAGGGGGCTAACACCGGGGAGCTGTTTTTT.

As regards this clone: This CDR3 is also generated by other DNA sequences in the sample. The chain employs TRBV7-6 and TRBJ2-5; TRBD1 agrees at 7 bases. The CDR3 has 14 amino acids. Trimming removed 4 bases from V and 3 bases from J; junction bases left unmatched: 5. Germline CDR1 and CDR2: SGHVS and FNYEAQ. In DNA, the CDR3 is TGTGCCAGCAGCTCACGGGACAGAGAAGAGACCCAGTACTTC. The encoded protein is CASSSRDREETQYF.

The chain carries TRBV28 and TRBJ1-2, with D possibly being TRBD1 (5 bases). The CDR3 length is 14 residues. Trimming left V 6 bases short and J 3 bases short, with 14 bases between. Germline-derived CDR1 and CDR2 are MDHEN and SYDVKM. CDR3 in DNA: TGTGCCAGCAGGAAGTGGGGGGACGACTATGGCTACACCTTC. Its protein product is CASRKWGDDYGYTF.

This chain connects TRBV7-3 to TRBJ1-4, with D unresolved. Germline CDR1 SGHTA, CDR2 FQGTGA. The CDR3 runs to 13 residues. Trimming left V 1 base short and J 4 bases short, with 4 bases between. CDR3 amino acids: CASSLSVNEKLFF. The DNA for the CDR3 is TGTGCCAGCAGCTTAAGCGTTAATGAAAAACTGTTTTTT.

The CDR3 spells CASSPPSWANTEAFF. The CDR3 nucleotides read TGTGCCAGCTCACCACCTAGCTGGGCGAACACTGAAGCTTTCTTT. V is TRBV18 and J is TRBJ1-1; D is uncertain. Trimming removed 0 bases from V and 1 base from J, with 9 bases in between. The CDR3 covers 15 residues. Germline lookup yields CDR1 KGHSH and CDR2 LQKENI.

This sequence joins TRBV27 and TRBJ2-1, with TRBD2 matching 10 bases. The germline gives CDR1 MNHEY, CDR2 SMNVEV (reference sequence). The CDR3 is made up of 14 amino acids. Trimming at V came to 10 bases and at J to 10 bases, leaving 13 bases not matched to a gene. The CDR3 spells CATAAGGPWREQFF. CDR3 sequence (DNA): TGTGCCACCGCAGCGGGAGGGCCCTGGAGGGAGCAGTTCTTC.

This chain joins TRBV4-1 and TRBJ2-2, with D uncertain. Looked up from germline, CDR1 is MGHRA and CDR2 is YSYEKL. This CDR3 is 14 amino acids long. The V end was cut by 4 bases, the J end by 6 bases, with 12 bases between. The CDR3 DNA sequence: TGCGCCAGCAGCCTCACGCTGGGGTCCGGGGAGCTGTTTTTT. It is translated as CASSLTLGSGELFF.